The rows below give T cell receptor beta chains drawn from one sample of a study of cytomegalovirus exposure and HLA in healthy donors. The protocol was immunoSEQ multiplex PCR, while the TCRdb copy is restricted to in-frame clones and leaves out a portion. The sample carries under 200,000 clones, roughly four fifths recorded once. The sample consisted of PBMCs. The receptors originated from a man aged 25 to 40 in good health and CMV-seronegative. Each CDR3 is given with its conserved first and last residue. Each record gives: CDR3 DNA, CDR3 protein, clone size, V gene, D gene, J gene. D genes are given only for firm matches. Where a row states a size, it is once, few, many or the class of an expanded clone; other rows omit it.

TGTGCCAGTAGCAGACTAGCGGGAAACTACGAGCAGTACTTC,CASSRLAGNYEQYF,NA,TRBV19,TRBD2,TRBJ2-7
TGTGCCAGCAGCTTTAGACGGGGAACTGAAGCTTTCTTT,CASSFRRGTEAFF,NA,TRBV11-2,NA,TRBJ1-1
TGTGCCAGCAGTAACCGGGACAGGGTTATAGAGACCCAGTACTTC,CASSNRDRVIETQYF,few,TRBV28,TRBD1,TRBJ2-5
TGTGCCAGTTTGGACAGGCGGTCCTACGAGCAGTACTTC,CASLDRRSYEQYF,once,TRBV19,TRBD1,TRBJ2-7
TGTGCCAGCAGCCTAGCACGAAATGAAAAACTGTTTTTT,CASSLARNEKLFF,NA,TRBV5-4,NA,TRBJ1-4
TGCGCCAGCAGCTTGCAGAGACTAAACACCGGGGAGCTGTTTTTT,CASSLQRLNTGELFF,NA,TRBV5-1,NA,TRBJ2-2
TGTGCCAGCATGATCGGCCTAGTCTACGAGCAGTACTTC,CASMIGLVYEQYF,NA,TRBV2,NA,TRBJ2-7
TGTGCCAGCAGCCGAAGCGTCACAGGGGAGCAGTTCTTC,CASSRSVTGEQFF,NA,TRBV11-3,NA,TRBJ2-1
TGCAGTGCTAGAGAACTACCTGAGCAGTTCTTC,CSARELPEQFF,NA,TRBV20-1,NA,TRBJ2-1
TGTGCCATCAGTGAGTCGGCCAAATCGATCTGGGGCTACACCTTC,CAISESAKSIWGYTF,NA,TRBV10-3,NA,TRBJ1-2
TGTGCCAGCAGACGGGACAGGGTAGGAGATACGCAGTATTTT,CASRRDRVGDTQYF,NA,TRBV27,TRBD1,TRBJ2-3
TGTGCCAGCAGCTTTTTGGGAGTATCTGCTACTAACTATGGCTACACCTTC,CASSFLGVSATNYGYTF,NA,TRBV7-9,NA,TRBJ1-2
TGTGCCAGCAGTTACAAGGGACTAGCGGGGTACGAGCAGTACTTC,CASSYKGLAGYEQYF,few,TRBV27,TRBD2,TRBJ2-7
TGTGCCAGCAGTTCTAAGACAGGGCTCAATCAGCCCCAGCATTTT,CASSSKTGLNQPQHF,few,TRBV28,TRBD1,TRBJ1-5
TGCGCCAGCAGCTTGGGTCCACAGGGAGGGTCAGATACGCAGTATTTT,CASSLGPQGGSDTQYF,NA,TRBV5-1,NA,TRBJ2-3
TGCAGCGTTGGGCGACAGGGGGCAAACACCGGGGAGCTGTTTTTT,CSVGRQGANTGELFF,NA,TRBV29-1,TRBD1,TRBJ2-2
TGTGCCAGCAGGGGGACAGGGGGTGGGAACACTGAAGCTTTCTTT,CASRGTGGGNTEAFF,NA,TRBV7-9,TRBD1,TRBJ1-1
TGCGCCAGCAGCACCTCCGGGACAGGGTTGGAAAAACTGTTTTTT,CASSTSGTGLEKLFF,once,TRBV5-1,TRBD1,TRBJ1-4
TGTGCCGGTCCTAAATATAGCAATCAGCCCCAGCATTTT,CAGPKYSNQPQHF,few,TRBV6-1,NA,TRBJ1-5
TGCGCCAGCAGCTTGGCCCAGGGGGCGGATGAGACCCAGTACTTC,CASSLAQGADETQYF,NA,TRBV5-1,TRBD1,TRBJ2-5
TGTGCCAGCAGTGAGGGGGGGACCGGGCACGAGCAGTACTTC,CASSEGGTGHEQYF,NA,TRBV6-1,TRBD2,TRBJ2-7
TGTGCCAGCAGCGTAGTCCTAGCGGGAGCAATGAATGAGCAGTTCTTC,CASSVVLAGAMNEQFF,once,TRBV9,TRBD2,TRBJ2-1